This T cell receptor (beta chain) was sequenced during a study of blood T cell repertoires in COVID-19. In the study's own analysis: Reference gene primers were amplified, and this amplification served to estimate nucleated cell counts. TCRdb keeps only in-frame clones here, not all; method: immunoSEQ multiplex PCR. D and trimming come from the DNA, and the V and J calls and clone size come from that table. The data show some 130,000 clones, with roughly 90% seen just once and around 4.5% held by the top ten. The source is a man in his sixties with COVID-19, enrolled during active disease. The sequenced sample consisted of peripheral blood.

The CDR3 is CASIGAPGTYEQYF. The CDR3 DNA reads TGTGCCAGCATTGGCGCGCCGGGAACCTACGAGCAGTACTTC. This chain links TRBV6-5 with TRBJ2-7; D is possibly TRBD2 (5 bases). The CDR3 runs to 14 residues. V shed 7 bases and J shed 2 bases, with 15 bases lying between them. Germline V gene lookup returns CDR1 MNHEY and CDR2 SVGAGI.